These T cell receptor beta chains were read from a single sample in a study of molecular identifiers for immune sequencing clone quantification. TCRdb independently ran MiXCR on the PCR reads; one entry per CDR3 protein. The repertoire includes nearly 650,000 distinct CDR3 sequences, 25% of them detected once, and 0.78% sits in the top ten. The sample consisted of naive CD8+ T cells from blood, with Jurkat cell RNA spiked in. The receptors were gathered from a human donor in good health. Some libraries in this study had Jurkat cell RNA spiked in. Each CDR3 is given with its conserved first and last residue.

>TRBJ1-1|TRBV9
CASSDRRTARTTEAFF
>TRBJ2-7|TRBV20-1
CSARLQPGPAYEQYF
>TRBJ2-2|TRBV7-9
CASSLLAFGTLFAGELFF
>TRBJ1-6|TRBV4-2
CASSQARVARSPLPF
>TRBJ1-6|TRBV6-2/TRBV6-3
CASSYGLTGQNSPLHF
>TRBJ2-1|TRBV30
CAWGTSAIYNEQFF
>TRBJ2-7|TRBV28
CASSTRTGGYEQYF
>TRBJ1-1|TRBV7-6
CASSLVEGGGTEAFF
>TRBJ1-1|TRBV28
CASSPQGVRNTEAFF
>TRBJ1-1|TRBV9
CASSSSSGGRTEAFF
>TRBJ2-4|TRBV25-1
CASSEFTGGENIQYF
>TRBJ2-7|TRBV2
CASSESGTGGLEQYF
>TRBJ2-5|TRBV28
CASSSQDRAPFGREPPETQYF